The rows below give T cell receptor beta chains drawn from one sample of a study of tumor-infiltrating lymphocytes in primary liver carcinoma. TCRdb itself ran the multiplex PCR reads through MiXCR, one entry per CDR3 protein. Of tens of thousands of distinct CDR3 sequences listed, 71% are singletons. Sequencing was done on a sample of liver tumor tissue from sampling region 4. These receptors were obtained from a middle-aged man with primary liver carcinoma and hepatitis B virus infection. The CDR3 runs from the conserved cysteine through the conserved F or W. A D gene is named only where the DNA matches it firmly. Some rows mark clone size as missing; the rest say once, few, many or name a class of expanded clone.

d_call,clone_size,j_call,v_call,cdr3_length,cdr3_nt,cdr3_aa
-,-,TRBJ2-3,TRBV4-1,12,TGCGCCGGCAGCCCGGACACCTTGACGCAGTATTTT,CAGSPDTLTQYF
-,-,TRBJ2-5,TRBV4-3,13,TGCGCCAGCGGCCTGGGGAGCCAAGAGACCCAGTACTTC,CASGLGSQETQYF
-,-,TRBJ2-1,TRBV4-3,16,TGCGTAAGCAGCCAAGGTCCCTACTCAGAATACAATGAGCAGTTCTTC,CVSSQGPYSEYNEQFF
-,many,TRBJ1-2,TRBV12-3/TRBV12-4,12,TGTGCCAGCAGTTTACCAGGGATCGGCTACACCTTC,CASSLPGIGYTF
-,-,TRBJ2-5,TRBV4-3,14,TGCGCCAGTAGCCAAGGGGACACCAGATCGACCCAGTACTTC,CASSQGDTRSTQYF
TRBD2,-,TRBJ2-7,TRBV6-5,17,TGTGCCAGCAGGAGATTGACTAGCGAGAGACCAACCTACAAGCAGTACTTC,CASRRLTSERPTYKQYF
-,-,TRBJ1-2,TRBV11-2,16,TGTGCCAGCAGCTTAGATTCGGTAGCCTATTCTCGAGCTTACACCTTC,CASSLDSVAYSRAYTF
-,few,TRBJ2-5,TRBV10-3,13,TGTGCCATCAGTGAGGGTGACTCGGCGACCCAGTACTTC,CAISEGDSATQYF
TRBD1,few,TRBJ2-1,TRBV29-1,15,TGCAGCGTTGAGTTTGGGACAGGGTGCTTTTATGAGCAGTTCTTC,CSVEFGTGCFYEQFF
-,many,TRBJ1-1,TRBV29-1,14,TGCAGCGTTGAAGCCGAAGGGTTTTTCCCTGAAGCTTTCTTT,CSVEAEGFFPEAFF
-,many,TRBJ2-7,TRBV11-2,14,TGTCCCAGCAGCTTAACTGACACTGCCTACGAGCAGTACTTC,CPSSLTDTAYEQYF
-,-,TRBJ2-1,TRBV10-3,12,TGTGCCATCAGTGACGGGGCGAATGAGCAGTTCTTC,CAISDGANEQFF
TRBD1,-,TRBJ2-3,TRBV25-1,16,TGTGCCAGCAGTGAATTCTGGGACAGGGACACAGGTACGCAGTATTTT,CASSEFWDRDTGTQYF
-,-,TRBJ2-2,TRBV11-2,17,TGTGCCTGCAGCTTAGCATTAGGGGCGGCGAACAGCGGGGAGCTGTTTTTT,CACSLALGAANSGELFF
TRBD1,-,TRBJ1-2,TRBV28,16,TGTGCCAGCAGCCCTAGGCCGGGACAGGGGATGGGTGGCTACACCTTC,CASSPRPGQGMGGYTF
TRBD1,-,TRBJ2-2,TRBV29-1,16,TGCGGCGTTGAAGGGTTGGACAGGGTGGGCACCGGGGAGCTGTTTTTT,CGVEGLDRVGTGELFF
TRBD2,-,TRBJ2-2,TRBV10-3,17,TGTGCCGTCAGTAAGTTCGAAGCGGGGCCAGACACCGGGGAGCTGTTTTTT,CAVSKFEAGPDTGELFF
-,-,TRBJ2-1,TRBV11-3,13,TGTGCAGGCAGCCTAGGGCCTGTGAATGAGCAGTTCTTC,CAGSLGPVNEQFF
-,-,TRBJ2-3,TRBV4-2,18,TGTGCAAGCAGCCAATTGGCGCTTCTAACGGGAGCGACAGATACGCAGTATTTT,CASSQLALLTGATDTQYF
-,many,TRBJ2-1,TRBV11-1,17,TGTGCCGGCAGCTCAAACGGGATGAGCAGGTTGTTTAATGAGCAGTTCTTC,CAGSSNGMSRLFNEQFF
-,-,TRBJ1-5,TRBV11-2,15,TGTCCCAGCAGCACCGAGACTAGCAGCATAGATACGCAGCATTTT,CPSSTETSSIDTQHF
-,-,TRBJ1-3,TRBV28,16,TGTGCCAGCAGTCCCGGGACGGTTTTCTCTGGAAACACCATATATTTT,CASSPGTVFSGNTIYF